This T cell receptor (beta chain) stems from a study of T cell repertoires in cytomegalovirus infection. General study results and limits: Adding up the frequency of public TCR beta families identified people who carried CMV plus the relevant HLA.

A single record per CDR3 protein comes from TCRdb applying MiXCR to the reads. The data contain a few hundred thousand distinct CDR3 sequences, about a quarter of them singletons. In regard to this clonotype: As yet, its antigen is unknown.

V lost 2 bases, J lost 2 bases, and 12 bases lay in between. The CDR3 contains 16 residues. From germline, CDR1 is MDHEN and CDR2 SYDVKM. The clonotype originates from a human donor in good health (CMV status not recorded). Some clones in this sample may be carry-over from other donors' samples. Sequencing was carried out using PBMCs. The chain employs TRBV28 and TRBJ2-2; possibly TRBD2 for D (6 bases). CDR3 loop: CASSLGASVNTGELFF. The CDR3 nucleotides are TGTGCCAGCAGTTTAGGCGCTAGCGTTAACACCGGGGAGCTGTTTTTT.